Each of the 10 T cell receptor beta chains below was sequenced from the same sample in a study of cytomegalovirus exposure and HLA in healthy donors. The PCR used 60 Vbeta and 13 Jbeta primers. Only in-frame clones appear in the TCRdb table, and some are missing; sequencing was by immunoSEQ multiplex PCR. The sample carries some 170,000 clones, over 75% recorded once. Material for sequencing was PBMCs. The receptor source for this set is a middle-aged man in good health and CMV-seropositive.

The CDR3 nucleotides read TGTGCCAGCAGCTCCAAGGGGACTAGCGGGGGTAGCACAGATACGCAGTATTTT. Its protein is CASSSKGTSGGSTDTQYF. The V call is TRBV5-4, the J call TRBJ2-3, with 14 bases that match TRBD2. Germline CDR1 reads SGHNT; CDR2 reads YYREEE (reference sequence). There are 18 residues in the CDR3. V was pared by 3 bases and J by 0 bases, with 6 bases of the junction left unmatched.

This clone showed up just a few times. The rearrangement joins TRBV6-5 to TRBJ1-1, with D tentatively TRBD1 (6 bases). This CDR3 spans 11 amino acids. Germline V gene lookup returns CDR1 MNHEY and CDR2 SVGAGI. V shed 10 bases and J shed 11 bases, with 17 bases lying between them. This chain's CDR3 is CAIRDNRDAFF. The CDR3 DNA reads as TGTGCCATCAGGGACAACAGGGATGCTTTCTTT.

The genes are TRBV27 and TRBJ2-5; TRBD2 matches at 7 bases. V gave up 6 bases and J gave up 7 bases; unmatched junction bases: 5. The V gene's germline CDR1 is MNHEY and CDR2 SMNVEV (reference sequence). This CDR3 region has 12 residues. The CDR3, as DNA: TGTGCCAGCAGCCCACGGGGGGTGACCCAGTACTTC. This sequence encodes CASSPRGVTQYF.

The chain has TRBV29-1 and TRBJ2-7, with TRBD1 as a possible D gene (5 bases). Germline CDR1 SQVTM, CDR2 ANQGSEA. This CDR3 region has 11 residues. Trimming took off 6 bases at V and 5 bases at J, with 11 bases between the two ends. The CDR3 sequence is CSVQGNNEQYF. The CDR3 DNA reads TGCAGCGTGCAGGGCAACAACGAGCAGTACTTC.

The CDR3 loop is CASSSGQGDTIYF. Written as DNA, the CDR3 is TGCGCCAGCAGCTCGGGACAGGGGGACACCATATATTTT. The chain has TRBV4-1 and TRBJ1-3; 11 bases are a match to TRBD1. From germline, CDR1 is MGHRA and CDR2 YSYEKL. The V gene end was trimmed by 5 bases and the J gene end by 8 bases; junction bases not matched to a gene: 2. CDR3 length equals 13 residues.

The chain is built from TRBV6-1 and TRBJ1-5; D is unclear. Deletions cut 2 bases from V and 7 bases from J, with 15 bases between. Germline V gene data show CDR1 as MNHNS and CDR2 as SASEGT. CDR3 length: 15 amino acids. CDR3 sequence reads: CASSESLSRAQPQHF. For the CDR3, the DNA is TGTGCCAGCAGTGAAAGTTTGTCGCGCGCCCAGCCCCAGCATTTT.

This clone has just one count. J is TRBJ2-7 and V is TRBV6-5, with 7 bases identical to TRBD1. There are 14 residues in the CDR3. Trimming cost V 4 bases and J 3 bases; bases outside gene matches: 6. The V gene's germline CDR1 is MNHEY and CDR2 SVGAGI. The CDR3 DNA is TGTGCCAGCAGTTCAAAGGGGGCGGTCTACGAGCAGTACTTC. Translation: CASSSKGAVYEQYF.

The sample holds a few counts of this clone. Other DNA sequences from this sample encode an identical CDR3 as well. This chain connects TRBV5-4 to TRBJ2-5, with TRBD2 identical over 9 bases. The CDR3 loop spans 15 amino acids. The V gene's germline CDR1 is SGHNT and CDR2 YYREEE (reference sequence). The V gene end was trimmed by 4 bases and the J gene end by 5 bases; junction bases not matched to a gene: 9. The CDR3 loop is CASSRTGLAEETQYF. The CDR3 nucleotides read TGTGCCAGCAGCAGAACGGGACTAGCAGAGGAGACCCAGTACTTC.

CDR3 coding DNA: TGTGCCAGCAGCTTAGAAGGGGGCTCAGATACGCAGTATTTT. It encodes CASSLEGGSDTQYF. This rearrangement joins TRBV7-9 to TRBJ2-3; TRBD1 agrees at 7 bases. Trimming took 1 base from V and 4 from J; bases not matched to a gene: 2. Germline CDR1 SEHNR, CDR2 FQNEAQ (reference sequence). The CDR3 consists of 14 residues.

The gene calls are TRBV11-2 and TRBJ2-5, with D possibly TRBD1 on 5 matching bases. CDR3 length equals 14 residues. CDR1 is SGHAT and CDR2 is FQNNGV in the germline V gene. V lost 5 bases and J lost 5, with 15 bases in between. CDR3 in DNA: TGTGCCAGCAGCGCACCAGGGCTCGGGGAGACCCAGTACTTC. It translates to CASSAPGLGETQYF. The full variable domain, rest sourced from reference TRBV11-2 and TRBJ2-5, is EAGVAQSPRYKIIEKRQSVAFWCNPISGHATLYWYQQILGQGPKLLIQFQNNGVVDDSQLPKDRFSAERLKGVDSTLKIQPAKLEDSAVYLCASSAPGLGETQYFGPGTRLLVL.